This TCR beta chain was recorded in a study of blood T cell repertoires in COVID-19. The method was immunoSEQ multiplex PCR; TCRdb's version includes in-frame clones alone and lacks a portion of them. The sample carries some 260,000 clones, about 93% recorded once. Germline values: CDR1 MDHEN, CDR2 SYDVKM. Trimming stripped 3 bases from V and 2 bases from J, with 6 bases between. The CDR3 has 13 amino acids. The sequence derives from a woman between 18 and 30 years old who had recovered from COVID-19. Sequencing used PBMCs or T cells enriched from blood (not recorded which). This chain joins TRBV28 and TRBJ2-3; D not resolved. CDR3 in amino acids: CASSLQDTDTQYF. The CDR3 DNA reads TGTGCCAGCAGTTTGCAGGACACAGATACGCAGTATTTT.